This TCR beta chain was captured by sequencing in a study of blood T cell repertoires in COVID-19. Whole-study context: The study drew acute and convalescent COVID-19 samples from the United States, Italy and Spain.

The CDR3 sequence is 16 residues long. Between the trimmed V and J ends, which lost 5 bases and 3 bases, there was a span of 20 bases. Germline V gives CDR1 MDHEN, CDR2 SYDVKM. The repertoire was sequenced with immunoSEQ multiplex PCR; TCRdb's copy has only in-frame clones and lacks some. The data contain 300,000 or so clones, around four fifths of them singletons. The chain couples TRBV28 to TRBJ2-7, with a possible D match to TRBD2 (6 bases). The clonotype originates from a woman between 50 and 59 years old with active or convalescent COVID-19. Sequencing was carried out using peripheral blood. The CDR3 DNA sequence: TGTGCCAGCAGTAACCCCGCCCTAGCGACCAACTACGAGCAGTACTTC. Translated: CASSNPALATNYEQYF.